Below are 12 T cell receptor beta chains sequenced from a single sample in a study of blood T cell repertoires in COVID-19. This table comes from immunoSEQ multiplex PCR, and its TCRdb copy is limited to in-frame clones, with some not included. The sample holds roughly 180,000 clones, roughly 90% seen once. The material sequenced was PBMCs or T cells enriched from blood (not recorded which). The receptors originated from a woman aged 25-40 years who had recovered from COVID-19.

This clone was detected a few times. The chain links TRBV7-8 to TRBJ1-6; D gene uncertain. CDR1 SGHVS and CDR2 FQNEAQ come from the germline V gene. This CDR3 spans 16 amino acids. V was cut by 5 bases and J by 6 bases, with 17 bases left in between. Here the CDR3 DNA reads TGTGCCAGCAGCCCTAAGACCGGAGGTAGTAATTCACCCCTCCACTTT. Its translation is CASSPKTGGSNSPLHF.

This clone is a singleton in its sample. The chain couples TRBV6-5 to TRBJ1-2, with 10 bases fitting TRBD1. The V gene's germline CDR1 is MNHEY and CDR2 SVGAGI. The ends lost 8 bases at V and 1 base at J; junction bases unmatched: 4. CDR3 length: 14 residues. CDR3 sequence: CASVRTGGNYGYTF. CDR3 nucleotide sequence: TGTGCCAGCGTCCGGACAGGGGGTAACTATGGCTACACCTTC.

CDR3 sequence reads: CASSQDRVNEQFF. The DNA for the CDR3 is TGTGCCAGCAGCCAAGATCGGGTCAATGAGCAGTTCTTC. The V call is TRBV4-2, the J call TRBJ2-1, with D hard to call. Per germline, CDR1 LGHNA and CDR2 YNFKEQ. V was trimmed by 0 bases and J by 6 bases, leaving 6 bases between them. There are 13 residues in the CDR3.

The chain links TRBV7-6 to TRBJ2-5; TRBD2 agrees at 7 bases. CDR1 and CDR2 (germline): SGHVS, FNYEAQ. With V trimmed by 6 bases and J by 2 bases, 9 bases remained unmatched. The CDR3 extends over 15 amino acids. The CDR3 nucleotides are TGTGCCAGCAGTGTCCGTGGCGGGGGACAAGAGACCCAGTACTTC. Its translation is CASSVRGGGQETQYF.

The DNA for the CDR3 is TGTGCTAGTGGTTCCTCGAGGGACTCATACTACGAGCAGTACTTC. It specifies CASGSSRDSYYEQYF. The chain is built from TRBV12-5 and TRBJ2-7, with D possibly being TRBD2 (6 bases). Germline CDR1 is LGHNT and CDR2 is FRNRAP. This CDR3 is 15 amino acids long. With 4 bases removed from V and 3 bases from J, the gap between germline ends came to 16 bases.

The V gene is TRBV5-1, the J gene TRBJ2-5, with TRBD2 identical over 9 bases. The V segment lost 6 bases and the J segment 4 bases; nucleotides outside the gene matches: 10. The CDR3 is 15 residues long. Germline loops: CDR1 SGHRS, CDR2 YFSETQ. CDR3 sequence: CASNVAGDEVETQYF. CDR3 coding DNA: TGCGCCAGCAACGTAGCGGGAGATGAGGTAGAGACCCAGTACTTC.

The chain combines TRBV7-3 with TRBJ1-1, with TRBD1 as a possible D gene (6 bases). This CDR3 contains 14 residues. The germline CDR1 and CDR2 sequences are SGHTA and FQGTGA. Trimming left V 6 bases short and J 1 base short, with 12 bases between. CDR3 bases: TGTGCCAGCAGTGTGACAGGTGGGAACACTGAAGCTTTCTTT. This codes for CASSVTGGNTEAFF.

V and J are TRBV5-4 and TRBJ2-7; D is uncertain. The CDR3 runs 11 residues. Germline V gene sequence: CDR1 SGHNT, CDR2 YYREEE (reference sequence). V was cut by 3 bases and J by 3 bases, with 4 bases left in between. The CDR3 loop reads CASSSNYEQYF. The CDR3 nucleotides read TGTGCCAGCAGCTCCAACTACGAGCAGTACTTC.

The chain uses TRBV5-4 and TRBJ2-5, with 14 bases that match TRBD2. Germline CDR1 is SGHNT and CDR2 is YYREEE (reference sequence). J lost 2 bases, V lost 3 bases, and 9 bases had no gene match. The CDR3 length is 18 residues. The CDR3 region is CASSSRKTSGRGQETQYF. The CDR3 DNA is TGTGCCAGCAGCTCCCGGAAGACTAGCGGGAGGGGACAAGAGACCCAGTACTTC.

The genes are TRBV14 and TRBJ1-5; D is uncertain. The CDR3 runs to 18 residues. In germline, CDR1 is SGHDN, CDR2 FVKESK. The V gene lost 1 base and the J gene lost 7 bases, with 23 bases spanning the gap. Written as DNA, the CDR3 is TGTGCCAGCAGCCAAGCAGTCGGGGTGTCATCCGGTCCGCAGCCCCAGCATTTT. This encodes CASSQAVGVSSGPQPQHF. The full variable domain, completed using reference TRBV14 and TRBJ1-5, is EAGVTQFPSHSVIEKGQTVTLRCDPISGHDNLYWYRRVMGKEIKFLLHFVKESKQDESGMPNNRFLAERTGGTYSTLKVQPAELEDSGVYFCASSQAVGVSSGPQPQHFGDGTRLSIL.

The chain recombines TRBV21-1 with TRBJ2-7; TRBD1 is taken as the D call from the table, unchecked against the DNA. TRBV21-1 represents a pseudogene. CDR3 length: 12 amino acids. The CDR3 loop is CASPRPPGEQYF. In DNA form, the CDR3 reads TGTGCCAGCCCCCGACCACCAGGCGAGCAGTACTTC.

This clone occurred once. The chain joins TRBV7-2 to TRBJ2-4, with TRBD2 matching 9 bases. The CDR3 has 17 residues. CDR1 and CDR2 from the germline V gene are SGHTA and FQGNSA. J was trimmed by 2 bases and V by 1 base; bases with no gene match: 6. The CDR3 reads CASSLVTSGLPKNIQYF. In DNA, the CDR3 is TGTGCCAGCAGCTTAGTAACTAGCGGGCTTCCCAAAAACATTCAGTACTTC.